These 30 T cell receptor beta chains were all obtained from the same sample, sequenced in a study of T cells in Graves' hyperthyroidism and ophthalmopathy. What was amplified from RNA transcripts were TCR beta CDR3 regions. During a first-round RT-PCR of the TCR CDR3, the HTBI primer set was used. TCRdb reprocessed the multiplex PCR reads via MiXCR and lists one record per CDR3 protein. The sample consists of more than 600,000 distinct CDR3 sequences, approximately 16% of them appearing once. Sequenced: blood. Every receptor here comes from a man aged 18 to 29 with Graves' hyperthyroidism.

This clonotype was recorded many times. This sequence joins TRBV6-2 or TRBV6-3 and TRBJ1-1; no firm D call. CDR3 length: 17 amino acids. Germline V CDR1 and CDR2: MNHEY, SVGEGT. The ends were cut back, 2 bases at V and 1 base at J, with 17 bases in the middle. The CDR3 DNA follows: TGTGCCAGCAGTTACCGGAAAGGTAAAGTGGGGAACACTGAAGCTTTCTTT. Translated: CASSYRKGKVGNTEAFF.

A few counts support this clonotype. The V and J genes are TRBV5-1 and TRBJ1-1, with D unresolved. Trimming removed 0 bases at V and 6 bases at J, with 6 bases between. The CDR3 has 12 residues. The germline gives CDR1 SGHRS, CDR2 YFSETQ. This chain's CDR3 is CASSLEKSEAFF. The CDR3, as DNA: TGCGCCAGCAGCTTGGAAAAATCTGAAGCTTTCTTT.

The genes are TRBV3-1 and TRBJ2-7; TRBD1 is a possible D gene (6 bases). The V end lost 0 bases, the J end lost 6 bases, and 15 bases lay between the germline ends. Germline-derived CDR1 and CDR2 are LGHDT and YNNKEL (reference sequence). This CDR3 has 15 amino acids. CDR3 amino acids: CASSQEGQGRGEQYF. Here the CDR3 DNA reads TGTGCCAGCAGCCAAGAAGGGCAGGGCAGGGGCGAGCAGTACTTC.

The table lists this clonotype with many counts. The chain is built from TRBV20-1 and TRBJ2-5; TRBD1 matches at 7 bases. J lost 0 bases, V lost 5 bases, and 6 bases had no gene match. CDR1 DFQATT and CDR2 SNEGSKA come from the germline V gene (reference sequence). CDR3 length: 14 residues. DNA of the CDR3: TGCAGTGCTGACCCGACAGGGAACCAAGAGACCCAGTACTTC. This gives the protein CSADPTGNQETQYF.

This clonotype was recorded once. The V call is TRBV12-3 or TRBV12-4, the J call TRBJ1-6; TRBD1 matches at 10 bases. The CDR3 has 14 residues. Trimming at V came to 4 bases and at J to 10 bases, leaving 4 bases not matched to a gene. The CDR3 here is CASSSTGGVSPLHF. In nucleotides, the CDR3 is TGTGCCAGCAGTTCGACAGGGGGCGTCTCACCCCTCCACTTT.

With respect to this clonotype: A much larger clone lies a single base off, so this may be a read error. The V and J genes are TRBV7-3 and TRBJ2-1, with 10 bases that match TRBD1. This CDR3 contains 15 residues. From germline, CDR1 is SGHTA and CDR2 FQGTGA. The DNA of the CDR3 is TGTGTCAGCACTCCCGGGACAGGGGACGGCAATGAGCAGTTCTTC. It yields the protein CVSTPGTGDGNEQFF.

The chain carries TRBV12-3 or TRBV12-4 and TRBJ1-1; D is uncertain. V lost 9 bases and J lost 0, with 17 bases in between. The CDR3 has 15 residues. CDR3 in amino acids: CASPKQQGLNTEAFF. CDR3 coding DNA: TGTGCCAGTCCCAAGCAGCAAGGTTTGAACACTGAAGCTTTCTTT.

The chain is built from TRBV6-1 and TRBJ1-2, with D tentatively TRBD1 (6 bases). V lost 1 base, J lost 7 bases, and 13 bases lay in between. The germline V gene encodes CDR1 MNHNS and CDR2 SASEGT. The CDR3 has 14 amino acids. CDR3 protein: CASSEGGGAGGYTF. The CDR3 region has the DNA TGTGCCAGCAGTGAAGGGGGGGGCGCAGGTGGCTACACCTTC.

This clonotype was counted only a few times. The chain recombines TRBV7-3 with TRBJ2-1; TRBD2 matches 7 bases. Germline V lookup: CDR1 SGHTA, CDR2 FQGTGA. The V segment lost 2 bases and the J segment 6 bases; nucleotides outside the gene matches: 7. This CDR3 is built from 15 residues. CDR3 region: CASSLGGLGINEQFF. CDR3 DNA sequence: TGTGCCAGCAGCTTAGGAGGACTAGGAATCAATGAGCAGTTCTTC.

This clonotype appeared many times. J is TRBJ2-7 and V is TRBV6-5; 7 bases map to TRBD1. Germline V CDR1 and CDR2: MNHEY, SVGAGI. The CDR3 length is 13 residues. With V trimmed by 5 bases and J by 5 bases, 6 bases remained unmatched. CDR3 amino acids: CASSTRDRDEQYF. The CDR3 coding sequence is TGTGCCAGCAGTACTCGCGACAGGGACGAGCAGTACTTC.

This clonotype was seen more than once but under ten times. V gene TRBV4-1 combines with J gene TRBJ1-6; 7 bases fit TRBD1. Germline CDR1 MGHRA, CDR2 YSYEKL. The trim removed 0 bases at V and 9 bases at J, leaving 8 bases unmatched. The CDR3 length is 16 residues. The DNA for the CDR3 is TGCGCCAGCAGCCAAGATTTGGGGACAGATACTTCACCCCTCCACTTT. Protein sequence: CASSQDLGTDTSPLHF.

This clonotype was detected many times. The genes are TRBV20-1 and TRBJ1-2; 8 bases line up with TRBD1. Germline CDR1 DFQATT, CDR2 SNEGSKA (reference sequence). Unmatched junction bases numbered 2, after V lost 4 bases and J lost 10 bases. There are 10 residues in the CDR3. The CDR3 DNA follows: TGCAGTGCTAAGACAGGGGACTACACCTTC. This codes for CSAKTGDYTF.

This clonotype was seen ten or more times. CDR3 in DNA: TGTGCCAGCAGTGAAGGGTCGCTAGCGGGAGCTCTTGAGCAGTTCTTC. This translates into CASSEGSLAGALEQFF. The genes are TRBV6-1 and TRBJ2-1; 10 nucleotides agree with TRBD2. J lost 9 bases, V lost 1 base, and 9 bases had no gene match. This CDR3 comprises 16 residues. Germline V CDR1 and CDR2: MNHNS, SASEGT.

This clonotype was seen many times. This rearrangement joins TRBV28 to TRBJ2-7; a possible D gene is TRBD1 (5 bases). In germline, CDR1 is MDHEN, CDR2 SYDVKM. V was cut by 6 bases and J by 0 bases, with 12 bases left in between. The CDR3 contains 14 residues. CDR3 region: CASSPYQGSYEQYF. The DNA of the CDR3 is TGTGCCAGCAGCCCCTACCAGGGCTCCTACGAGCAGTACTTC.

In its sample, this clonotype was seen a few times. The chain is built from TRBV20-1 and TRBJ2-7; 7 nucleotides match TRBD1. Germline assignment: CDR1 DFQATT and CDR2 SNEGSKA (reference sequence). The junction had 8 bases not matched to a gene; V was cut back by 5 bases and J by 4 bases. The CDR3 is made up of 13 amino acids. The CDR3 DNA reads TGCAGTGCTTGCCGGGACAGATCATACGAGCAGTACTTC. Translated: CSACRDRSYEQYF.

The chain combines TRBV4-1 with TRBJ1-1; D possibly corresponds to TRBD1 (6 bases). The germline V gene has CDR1 MGHRA and CDR2 YSYEKL. This CDR3 spans 15 amino acids. V lost 0 bases, J lost 6 bases, and 14 bases lay in between. CDR3 in amino acids: CASSQDPDSLAEAFF. The CDR3, as DNA: TGCGCCAGCAGCCAAGATCCGGACAGTCTAGCTGAAGCTTTCTTT.

The V call is TRBV4-1, the J call TRBJ2-2; no clear D gene. V was pared by 2 bases and J by 6 bases, with 13 bases between. The CDR3 loop spans 15 amino acids. The germline gives CDR1 MGHRA, CDR2 YSYEKL. The CDR3: CASSQPRMRAGELFF. In DNA form, the CDR3 reads TGCGCCAGCAGCCAACCTCGGATGAGAGCCGGGGAGCTGTTTTTT.

This clonotype occurred a few times. This rearrangement joins TRBV3-1 to TRBJ1-3, with D hard to call. The CDR3 runs 16 residues. V lost 0 bases to trimming and J lost 2 bases, with 11 bases between them. Germline CDR1 is LGHDT and CDR2 is YNNKEL (reference sequence). DNA for the CDR3: TGTGCCAGCAGCCAAGATCGGCAGTATCCTGGAAACACCATATATTTT. Protein: CASSQDRQYPGNTIYF. Supplemented by reference TRBV3-1 and TRBJ1-3, the full variable domain reads DTAVSQTPKYLVTQMGNDKSIKCEQNLGHDTMYWYKQDSKKFLKIMFSYNNKELIINETVPNRFSPKSPDKAHLNLHINSLELGDSAVYFCASSQDRQYPGNTIYFGEGSWLTVV.

A note on this clonotype: This CDR3 fails to terminate in the conserved phenylalanine or tryptophan, so it likely reflects a read error. This chain joins TRBV2 and TRBJ1-1; D gene ambiguous. Germline V gives CDR1 SNHLY, CDR2 FYNNEI. This CDR3 comprises 12 residues. Trimming removed 10 bases at V and 4 bases at J, with 13 bases between. CDR3 bases: TGTGCCACCGGGATCGTGGGCACTGAAGCTTTCTGT. Translation: CATGIVGTEAFC.

This clonotype was seen repeatedly, ten times or more. The genes are TRBV5-5 and TRBJ2-7, with a possible D match to TRBD2 (6 bases). The length of the CDR3 is 15 residues. V lost 0 bases and J lost 7, with 17 bases in between. The germline CDR1 and CDR2 sequences are SGHKS and YYEKEE (reference sequence). The CDR3 bases are TGTGCCAGCAGCTTGGTCGGAGGGCAGAAAATTGAGCAGTACTTC. This gives the protein CASSLVGGQKIEQYF.

This clonotype was seen a few times. The rearrangement joins TRBV3-1 to TRBJ2-4; D call uncertain. CDR3 length equals 13 residues. Germline lookup yields CDR1 LGHDT and CDR2 YNNKEL (reference sequence). The ends were cut back, 8 bases at V and 8 bases at J, with 16 bases in the middle. Here the CDR3 DNA reads TGTGCCAGCCGAGATGGAAGCGAGGACATTCAGTACTTC. Its translation is CASRDGSEDIQYF.

This clonotype has a count of ten or more. This chain connects TRBV24-1 to TRBJ2-1, with D perhaps TRBD1 or TRBD2 (5 bases each). The germline CDR1 and CDR2 sequences are KGHDR and SFDVKD. V lost 2 bases, J lost 2 bases, and 15 bases lay in between. There are 17 residues in the CDR3. CDR3 sequence: CATSDSPGRGTYNEQFF. The CDR3 DNA reads TGTGCCACCAGTGATTCACCGGGACGAGGAACCTACAATGAGCAGTTCTTC.

V and J are TRBV20-1 and TRBJ1-2; D gene unclear. V gave up 0 bases and J gave up 0 bases, with 5 bases separating them. Germline V CDR1 and CDR2: DFQATT, SNEGSKA (reference sequence). The CDR3 has 13 amino acids. Here the CDR3 reads CSARDTTNYGYTF. The CDR3 nucleotides read TGCAGTGCTAGAGACACTACTAACTATGGCTACACCTTC.

The rearrangement joins TRBV4-3 to TRBJ2-2; 7 bases line up with TRBD1. J gave up 2 bases and V 3 bases, and 3 bases lay outside the gene matches. Per germline, CDR1 LGHNA and CDR2 YSLEER. This CDR3 has 15 amino acids. The CDR3 DNA reads as TGCGCCAGCAGCCAGGGACAGAGTAACACCGGGGAGCTGTTTTTT. Translating gives CASSQGQSNTGELFF.

This clonotype appeared many times. V usage is TRBV28 and J usage is TRBJ2-5, with D possibly TRBD1 on 5 matching bases. V lost 0 bases, J lost 2 bases, and 10 bases lay in between. This CDR3 spans 15 amino acids. Per the germline V gene, CDR1 is MDHEN and CDR2 is SYDVKM. The CDR3 DNA reads as TGTGCCAGCAGTTTATGGGACACCTCACAAGAGACCCAGTACTTC. Its translation: CASSLWDTSQETQYF.

This chain joins TRBV29-1 and TRBJ2-7; D is unresolved. The V end was cut by 3 bases, the J end by 7 bases, with 10 bases between. The germline V gene has CDR1 SQVTM and CDR2 ANQGSEA. CDR3 size: 11 residues. CDR3 bases: TGCAGCGTTGATTTTGGTGGGGAGCAGTACTTC. Amino acid sequence: CSVDFGGEQYF.

This clonotype was recorded many times. The chain combines TRBV7-2 with TRBJ2-2; D gene unclear. Germline V gene sequence: CDR1 SGHTA, CDR2 FQGNSA. The CDR3 has 14 residues. Trimming took off 6 bases at V and 0 bases at J, with 8 bases between the two ends. CDR3 in DNA: TGTGCCAGCAGACCAACGCCGAACACCGGGGAGCTGTTTTTT. It yields the protein CASRPTPNTGELFF.

This clonotype was detected a few times. This may come from a read error, since a much larger clone is one base off. The chain recombines TRBV6-2 or TRBV6-3 with TRBJ1-1; 7 bases align to TRBD1. Germline V gene sequence: CDR1 MNHEY, CDR2 SVGEGT. V gave up 5 bases and J gave up 4 bases; unmatched junction bases: 7. CDR3 length: 14 residues. CDR3 in DNA: TGTGCCAGCAGTACGGACAGGTGGGGCACTGAAGCTTTCTTT. Translation gives CASSTDRWGTEAFF.

The chain has TRBV3-1 and TRBJ1-2, with TRBD1 matching 10 bases. V gave up 4 bases and J gave up 8 bases; unmatched junction bases: 7. From germline, CDR1 is LGHDT and CDR2 YNNKEL (reference sequence). The CDR3 is 14 amino acids. The DNA of the CDR3 is TGTGCCAGCAGCCCACCCGGGACAGGGGACGGCTACACCTTC. Translation gives CASSPPGTGDGYTF.

The chain carries TRBV27 and TRBJ2-3; D unclear. The CDR3 contains 14 residues. With 4 bases removed from V and 8 bases from J, the gap between germline ends came to 16 bases. Germline CDR1 and CDR2: MNHEY and SMNVEV (reference sequence). Here the CDR3 reads CASSSPTRPATQYF. The CDR3, as DNA: TGTGCCAGCAGTTCCCCGACACGGCCGGCTACGCAGTATTTT.